Listed below are T cell receptor beta chains from one sample, sequenced in a study of T cell responses to AZD1222 COVID-19 vaccine. This table comes from immunoSEQ multiplex PCR, and its TCRdb copy is limited to in-frame clones, with some not included. The sample lists 150,000 to 200,000 clones; around nine tenths were seen once. The sample here was peripheral blood, taken on day 0 of AZD1222 vaccination. These receptors were obtained from an adult in good health. The CDR3 runs from the conserved cysteine through the conserved F or W. Each record gives: clone size, V gene, J gene, CDR3 length, D gene, CDR3 protein, CDR3 DNA. A D gene is named only where the DNA matches it firmly. Part of the rows lack a size; the others show once, few, many or a class for expanded clones.

clone size: NA; V gene: TRBV3-1/TRBV3-2; J gene: TRBJ1-2; CDR3 length: 15; D gene: NA; CDR3 protein: CASSQGRWGSYGYTF; CDR3 DNA: TGTGCCAGCAGCCAAGGACGGTGGGGCTCCTATGGCTACACCTTC
clone size: NA; V gene: TRBV28; J gene: TRBJ2-3; CDR3 length: 15; D gene: NA; CDR3 protein: CASSSLATSTDTQYF; CDR3 DNA: TGTGCCAGCAGTTCTCTAGCGACTAGCACAGATACGCAGTATTTT
clone size: few; V gene: TRBV4-3; J gene: TRBJ1-4; CDR3 length: 13; D gene: TRBD1; CDR3 protein: CASSQDRQGVLFF; CDR3 DNA: TGCGCCAGCAGCCAAGATAGACAGGGCGTACTGTTTTTT
clone size: NA; V gene: TRBV28; J gene: TRBJ1-1; CDR3 length: 13; D gene: NA; CDR3 protein: CASSGEMNTEAFF; CDR3 DNA: TGTGCCAGCAGTGGGGAGATGAACACTGAAGCTTTCTTT
clone size: NA; V gene: TRBV6-5; J gene: TRBJ1-6; CDR3 length: 16; D gene: NA; CDR3 protein: CASSYSIRRNNSPLHF; CDR3 DNA: TGTGCCAGCAGTTACTCGATCAGAAGGAACAATTCACCCCTCCACTTT
clone size: NA; V gene: TRBV29-1; J gene: TRBJ1-1; CDR3 length: 13; D gene: NA; CDR3 protein: CSVDFVKEGEAFF; CDR3 DNA: TGCAGCGTTGACTTCGTAAAGGAGGGTGAAGCTTTCTTT
clone size: once; V gene: TRBV7-3; J gene: TRBJ1-2; CDR3 length: 16; D gene: NA; CDR3 protein: CASSSSPGQGVDGYTF; CDR3 DNA: TGTGCCAGCAGCTCCTCCCCCGGGCAGGGAGTGGATGGCTACACCTTC
clone size: NA; V gene: TRBV10-3; J gene: TRBJ1-3; CDR3 length: 15; D gene: NA; CDR3 protein: CAISMTPDSGNTIYF; CDR3 DNA: TGTGCCATCAGTATGACACCTGACTCTGGAAACACCATATATTTT
clone size: NA; V gene: TRBV19; J gene: TRBJ1-1; CDR3 length: 12; D gene: NA; CDR3 protein: CASSIGNTEAFF; CDR3 DNA: TGTGCCAGTAGTATAGGGAACACTGAAGCTTTCTTT
clone size: NA; V gene: TRBV12-3/TRBV12-4; J gene: TRBJ1-5; CDR3 length: 13; D gene: NA; CDR3 protein: CASRQVSNQPQHF; CDR3 DNA: TGTGCCAGCAGGCAAGTTAGCAATCAGCCCCAGCATTTT
clone size: NA; V gene: TRBV2; J gene: TRBJ2-7; CDR3 length: 13; D gene: TRBD1; CDR3 protein: CASSGTGGYEQYF; CDR3 DNA: TGTGCCAGCAGTGGGACAGGGGGCTACGAGCAGTACTTC
clone size: NA; V gene: TRBV9; J gene: TRBJ2-2; CDR3 length: 15; D gene: NA; CDR3 protein: CASSAVGLLTGELFF; CDR3 DNA: TGTGCCAGCAGCGCCGTGGGACTCCTTACGGGGGAGCTGTTTTTT
clone size: NA; V gene: TRBV11-3; J gene: TRBJ2-2; CDR3 length: 15; D gene: TRBD1; CDR3 protein: CASSTGQGATGELFF; CDR3 DNA: TGTGCCAGCAGCACGGGACAGGGGGCGACCGGGGAGCTGTTTTTT
clone size: NA; V gene: TRBV28; J gene: TRBJ2-2; CDR3 length: 14; D gene: TRBD1; CDR3 protein: CASSSPTGAGELFF; CDR3 DNA: TGTGCCAGCAGTTCGCCAACAGGGGCCGGGGAGCTGTTTTTT
clone size: NA; V gene: TRBV7-9; J gene: TRBJ1-1; CDR3 length: 15; D gene: TRBD1; CDR3 protein: CASGPTGWYDTEAFF; CDR3 DNA: TGTGCCAGCGGACCGACAGGGTGGTATGACACTGAAGCTTTCTTT
clone size: NA; V gene: TRBV29-1; J gene: TRBJ1-1; CDR3 length: 12; D gene: NA; CDR3 protein: CSVDSQNTEAFF; CDR3 DNA: TGCAGCGTTGACAGCCAGAACACTGAAGCTTTCTTT
clone size: NA; V gene: TRBV6-5; J gene: TRBJ2-2; CDR3 length: 15; D gene: NA; CDR3 protein: CASSYWTTNTGELFF; CDR3 DNA: TGTGCCAGCAGTTACTGGACCACAAACACCGGGGAGCTGTTTTTT
clone size: once; V gene: TRBV5-1; J gene: TRBJ1-1; CDR3 length: 15; D gene: NA; CDR3 protein: CASRPEGGLNTEAFF; CDR3 DNA: TGCGCCAGCAGGCCGGAGGGGGGCTTAAACACTGAAGCTTTCTTT
clone size: NA; V gene: TRBV30; J gene: TRBJ1-3; CDR3 length: 15; D gene: NA; CDR3 protein: CAWSRQESSGNTIYF; CDR3 DNA: TGTGCCTGGAGTCGACAGGAGAGCTCTGGAAACACCATATATTTT
clone size: NA; V gene: TRBV28; J gene: TRBJ1-1; CDR3 length: 15; D gene: TRBD1; CDR3 protein: CASSQTGDHKTEAFF; CDR3 DNA: TGTGCCAGCAGTCAGACAGGGGATCACAAAACTGAAGCTTTCTTT
clone size: NA; V gene: TRBV27; J gene: TRBJ1-1; CDR3 length: 15; D gene: NA; CDR3 protein: CASSLSSQMNTEAFF; CDR3 DNA: TGTGCCAGCAGTTTATCTAGTCAGATGAACACTGAAGCTTTCTTT
clone size: NA; V gene: TRBV6-5; J gene: TRBJ1-5; CDR3 length: 14; D gene: NA; CDR3 protein: CASSPEYSNQPQHF; CDR3 DNA: TGTGCCAGCAGCCCGGAGTATAGCAATCAGCCCCAGCATTTT
clone size: NA; V gene: TRBV28; J gene: TRBJ2-1; CDR3 length: 15; D gene: TRBD1; CDR3 protein: CASRLDRDRGDEQFF; CDR3 DNA: TGTGCCAGCAGACTCGACCGGGACAGGGGCGATGAGCAGTTCTTC
clone size: NA; V gene: TRBV30; J gene: TRBJ1-5; CDR3 length: 16; D gene: TRBD1; CDR3 protein: CAWSAQQGELNQPQHF; CDR3 DNA: TGTGCCTGGAGTGCCCAACAGGGGGAGCTGAATCAGCCCCAGCATTTT
clone size: NA; V gene: TRBV30; J gene: TRBJ2-7; CDR3 length: 12; D gene: NA; CDR3 protein: CAWSGGPYEQYF; CDR3 DNA: TGTGCCTGGAGTGGGGGGCCCTACGAGCAGTACTTC
clone size: NA; V gene: TRBV4-2; J gene: TRBJ2-1; CDR3 length: 21; D gene: TRBD2; CDR3 protein: CASSQDRRFRTSGGRGNEQFF; CDR3 DNA: TGTGCCAGCAGCCAAGATAGAAGGTTCCGGACTAGCGGGGGGAGAGGCAATGAGCAGTTCTTC
clone size: once; V gene: TRBV5-1; J gene: TRBJ1-1; CDR3 length: 16; D gene: NA; CDR3 protein: CASSGRGARWDTEAFF; CDR3 DNA: TGCGCCAGCAGCGGGCGGGGGGCGCGTTGGGACACTGAAGCTTTCTTT
clone size: NA; V gene: TRBV4-3; J gene: TRBJ2-5; CDR3 length: 16; D gene: TRBD2; CDR3 protein: CASSQQLAANQETQYF; CDR3 DNA: TGCGCCAGCAGCCAACAACTAGCGGCTAACCAAGAGACCCAGTACTTC
clone size: NA; V gene: TRBV24-1; J gene: TRBJ1-2; CDR3 length: 13; D gene: NA; CDR3 protein: CATSDPTVGGYTF; CDR3 DNA: TGTGCCACCAGTGATCCGACAGTCGGTGGCTACACCTTC
clone size: NA; V gene: TRBV19; J gene: TRBJ1-5; CDR3 length: 14; D gene: NA; CDR3 protein: CASRTWGADQPQHF; CDR3 DNA: TGTGCCAGTAGGACGTGGGGGGCTGATCAGCCCCAGCATTTT
clone size: NA; V gene: TRBV5-6; J gene: TRBJ1-3; CDR3 length: 12; D gene: NA; CDR3 protein: CASRKSGNTIYF; CDR3 DNA: TGTGCCAGCAGGAAATCTGGAAACACCATATATTTT
clone size: NA; V gene: TRBV9; J gene: TRBJ2-7; CDR3 length: 13; D gene: NA; CDR3 protein: CASSVGGLREQYF; CDR3 DNA: TGTGCCAGCAGCGTAGGAGGGTTGAGGGAGCAGTACTTC
clone size: NA; V gene: TRBV5-1; J gene: TRBJ2-7; CDR3 length: 14; D gene: NA; CDR3 protein: CASSLQGPLYEQYF; CDR3 DNA: TGCGCCAGCAGCTTGCAAGGCCCCCTGTACGAGCAGTACTTC
clone size: NA; V gene: TRBV5-1; J gene: TRBJ2-7; CDR3 length: 18; D gene: TRBD2; CDR3 protein: CASSLAWASGRDSYEQYF; CDR3 DNA: TGCGCCAGCAGCTTGGCCTGGGCTAGCGGGAGGGATTCCTACGAGCAGTACTTC
clone size: NA; V gene: TRBV6-1; J gene: TRBJ1-2; CDR3 length: 14; D gene: NA; CDR3 protein: CASSEGPFGYGYTF; CDR3 DNA: TGTGCCAGCAGTGAAGGCCCGTTCGGTTATGGCTACACCTTC
clone size: NA; V gene: TRBV5-5; J gene: TRBJ1-2; CDR3 length: 13; D gene: NA; CDR3 protein: CASSNRGGYGYTF; CDR3 DNA: TGTGCCAGCAGCAACCGGGGCGGCTATGGCTACACCTTC
clone size: NA; V gene: TRBV27; J gene: TRBJ1-3; CDR3 length: 13; D gene: NA; CDR3 protein: CARNGISGNTIYF; CDR3 DNA: TGTGCCAGGAATGGGATTTCTGGAAACACCATATATTTT
clone size: NA; V gene: TRBV7-3; J gene: TRBJ1-2; CDR3 length: 15; D gene: TRBD1; CDR3 protein: CASSLVQGADYGYTF; CDR3 DNA: TGTGCCAGCAGCCTAGTACAGGGGGCCGACTATGGCTACACCTTC
clone size: NA; V gene: TRBV9; J gene: TRBJ1-2; CDR3 length: 15; D gene: TRBD1; CDR3 protein: CASSVARGTENGYTF; CDR3 DNA: TGTGCCAGCAGCGTAGCGAGGGGGACAGAGAATGGCTACACCTTC
clone size: NA; V gene: TRBV9; J gene: TRBJ2-5; CDR3 length: 12; D gene: NA; CDR3 protein: CASSTSQETQYF; CDR3 DNA: TGTGCCAGCAGCACAAGTCAAGAGACCCAGTACTTC
clone size: many; V gene: TRBV19; J gene: TRBJ1-1; CDR3 length: 14; D gene: NA; CDR3 protein: CASSNWGRNTEAFF; CDR3 DNA: TGTGCCAGTAGTAACTGGGGTCGGAACACTGAAGCTTTCTTT
clone size: NA; V gene: TRBV3-1/TRBV3-2; J gene: TRBJ2-7; CDR3 length: 14; D gene: NA; CDR3 protein: CASSQSRQWGEQYF; CDR3 DNA: TGTGCCAGCAGCCAAAGCCGCCAGTGGGGGGAGCAGTACTTC
clone size: NA; V gene: TRBV27; J gene: TRBJ2-1; CDR3 length: 19; D gene: TRBD2; CDR3 protein: CASSLSRLAGGPSYNEQFF; CDR3 DNA: TGTGCCAGCAGTTTATCCCGACTAGCGGGAGGGCCCTCCTACAATGAGCAGTTCTTC
clone size: once; V gene: TRBV6-5; J gene: TRBJ1-1; CDR3 length: 15; D gene: TRBD1; CDR3 protein: CASSQQGAGNTEAFF; CDR3 DNA: TGTGCCAGCAGTCAACAGGGGGCGGGGAACACTGAAGCTTTCTTT
clone size: once; V gene: TRBV3-1/TRBV3-2; J gene: TRBJ2-1; CDR3 length: 16; D gene: TRBD2; CDR3 protein: CASSPPPSGGKDEQFF; CDR3 DNA: TGTGCCAGCAGCCCTCCCCCTAGCGGGGGTAAGGATGAGCAGTTCTTC
clone size: NA; V gene: TRBV7-2; J gene: TRBJ1-6; CDR3 length: 11; D gene: NA; CDR3 protein: CASSLDSPLHF; CDR3 DNA: TGTGCCAGCAGCTTAGATTCACCCCTCCACTTT
clone size: NA; V gene: TRBV15; J gene: TRBJ2-2; CDR3 length: 19; D gene: TRBD2; CDR3 protein: CATSRDHGSGEVSTGELFF; CDR3 DNA: TGTGCCACCAGCAGAGATCACGGTAGCGGGGAGGTGTCGACCGGGGAGCTGTTTTTT
clone size: NA; V gene: TRBV5-1; J gene: TRBJ2-7; CDR3 length: 13; D gene: NA; CDR3 protein: CASSGGRGYEQYF; CDR3 DNA: TGCGCCAGCAGCGGAGGAAGGGGTTACGAGCAGTACTTC
clone size: NA; V gene: TRBV28; J gene: TRBJ1-5; CDR3 length: 14; D gene: NA; CDR3 protein: CASSFSRENQPQHF; CDR3 DNA: TGTGCCAGCAGTTTCTCCAGGGAGAATCAGCCCCAGCATTTT
clone size: NA; V gene: TRBV19; J gene: TRBJ2-2; CDR3 length: 15; D gene: TRBD2; CDR3 protein: CASSIASGSPGELFF; CDR3 DNA: TGTGCCAGTAGTATAGCTAGCGGGAGCCCCGGGGAGCTGTTTTTT
clone size: NA; V gene: TRBV7-2; J gene: TRBJ2-3; CDR3 length: 13; D gene: NA; CDR3 protein: CASSLELVDTQYF; CDR3 DNA: TGTGCCAGCAGCTTAGAGCTAGTCGATACGCAGTATTTT
clone size: NA; V gene: TRBV5-4; J gene: TRBJ1-2; CDR3 length: 15; D gene: NA; CDR3 protein: CASSLGPEANYGYTF; CDR3 DNA: TGTGCCAGCAGCCTTGGGCCAGAGGCTAACTATGGCTACACCTTC
clone size: NA; V gene: TRBV29-1; J gene: TRBJ2-3; CDR3 length: 13; D gene: NA; CDR3 protein: CSVEGPGTDTQYF; CDR3 DNA: TGCAGCGTTGAGGGACCCGGCACAGATACGCAGTATTTT
clone size: NA; V gene: TRBV7-6; J gene: TRBJ1-3; CDR3 length: 17; D gene: NA; CDR3 protein: CASSYPYGGQAGNTIYF; CDR3 DNA: TGTGCCAGCAGCTACCCATATGGGGGGCAGGCTGGAAACACCATATATTTT
clone size: NA; V gene: TRBV4-3; J gene: TRBJ2-1; CDR3 length: 17; D gene: NA; CDR3 protein: CASSQDYRGASYNEQFF; CDR3 DNA: TGCGCCAGCAGCCAAGATTATCGGGGGGCCTCCTACAATGAGCAGTTCTTC